This TCR beta chain came from a study of blood T cell repertoires in COVID-19 (dated by TCRdb to the early 2020s). Background for the entire study: The collaborator samples originated in the United States, Italy and Spain and spanned the acute and convalescent phases of COVID-19. The prospective study material was composed of cDNA or gDNA derived from T cells, B-cell-depleted T cells, or PBMCs. Deeply sampled blood TCRbeta repertoires from subjects exposed to, actively infected with, or recovered from COVID-19 were included in the dataset. The repertoires were made available in a free public database intended to serve as a resource for research on the immune response to SARS-CoV-2. The samples were drawn from two sources: the first 160 participants of the ongoing ImmuneRACE study, and fewer than 1,500 subjects contributed by 6 global collaborators. A de-identified subject ID, COVID-19 status, age in years and sex were almost always included in the sample metadata. Where available, HLA class I and class II types were taken from metadata supplied by the sample provider and were not determined by assay-based typing. Here is what the overall study found, with its caveats: The quantity of clinical and demographic metadata differed by source and by participant and was supplied without curation.

This clone has just a few counts. Its recognized antigen is unknown. Base qualities are not at hand, and no much larger clone is one base apart. From its cysteine to its phenylalanine, the CDR3 spans 15 amino acids. Only the CDR3 part of the read is kept: 45 bases, read in frame from the first base. V lost 4 bases and J lost 4 bases; the stretch between them is 12 bases long. In the germline V gene, CDR1 corresponds to SGDLS and CDR2 to YYNGEE. TCRbeta CDR3 regions were amplified from genomic DNA using the immunoSEQ Assay, a bias-controlled multiplex PCR. On the authors' methods: The number of nucleated cells in each sample was estimated by amplification of reference gene primers within the assay. Sequence reads were collapsed and filtered to measure the absolute abundance of every unique TCRbeta CDR3 rearrangement. For each sample, productive Simpson clonality was calculated as the square root of Simpson's diversity index across productive rearrangements. Imported from immuneACCESS, the table was reduced by TCRdb to in-frame sequences with V and J called. These copies leave out some clones; in studies compared against another copy, an unresolved V gene accounts for under half, and the cause of the remainder is not known. That table furnishes V, J and clone size, whereas the DNA furnished D and trimming. This sample holds about 34,000 clones; around 77% were observed only once. The top ten hold 16% of the sample.

Whole blood was collected in K2EDTA tubes by collaborating institutions according to the institutions' own protocols. For TCRbeta analysis, collaborators shipped samples in one of three forms: frozen whole blood, isolated PBMCs, or DNA extracted from either of those sample types. The chain is made from TRBV9 and TRBJ2-6; a tentative D match to TRBD1 spans 6 bases. The material sequenced was peripheral blood. The TCR sequence derives from a human donor in a cohort sampled during active COVID-19. The CDR3 in this case is CASSQGSLGANVLTF. The nucleotides read TGTGCCAGCAGCCAGGGGTCCCTCGGGGCCAACGTCCTGACTTTC.